One and the same sample provided the 6 T cell receptor beta chains below, sequenced in a study of blood T cells in healthy people across ages. For the second PCR, which ran for 7 to 11 cycles, a sample-barcoded 5' primer and a J-beta primer mix were used. TCRdb reanalysed the 5' RACE reads using MiXCR and keeps one entry per CDR3 protein. The sample yields around 1,800,000 distinct CDR3 sequences, approximately 39% seen once. Source material: blood. Receptors were obtained from a human donor in good health.

The rearrangement joins TRBV4-3 to TRBJ2-5, with 7 bases aligning to TRBD1. With 1 base clipped from V and 3 bases from J, the junction kept 20 bases outside the gene matches. The CDR3 sequence is 20 residues long. Germline CDR1 is LGHNA and CDR2 is YSLEER. CDR3: CASSQGGQNPWLAGEETQYF. The CDR3 DNA reads TGCGCCAGCAGCCAAGGGGGACAGAATCCTTGGCTAGCAGGTGAAGAGACCCAGTACTTC.

This clonotype appeared a few times. The gene calls are TRBV7-9 and TRBJ1-1, with D tentatively TRBD1 (5 bases). The CDR3 contains 13 residues. V was pared by 6 bases and J by 4 bases, with 12 bases between. CDR1 SEHNR and CDR2 FQNEAQ come from the germline V gene (reference sequence). CDR3 protein: CASRPGLLTEAFF. The CDR3 nucleotides are TGTGCCAGCAGGCCGGGGCTCCTCACTGAAGCTTTCTTT.

This clonotype was picked up a small number of times. The rearrangement uses TRBV5-1 and TRBJ2-3; 10 bases agree with TRBD1. V shed 3 bases and J 4 bases; nucleotides not matched to a gene: 5. This CDR3 is built from 15 residues. CDR1 and CDR2 from the germline V gene are SGHRS and YFSETQ. The CDR3 is CASSSRDRGADTQYF. CDR3 bases: TGCGCCAGCAGCTCCCGGGACAGGGGTGCAGATACGCAGTATTTT.

This rearrangement joins TRBV5-5 to TRBJ1-4; perhaps TRBD1 as D (6 bases). CDR3 size: 16 residues. Trimming left V 4 bases short and J 0 bases short, with 13 bases between. The germline CDR1 and CDR2 sequences are SGHKS and YYEKEE (reference sequence). The DNA of the CDR3 is TGTGCCAGCAGCCAGGGGCAGGGCGCAACTAATGAAAAACTGTTTTTT. Its translation: CASSQGQGATNEKLFF.

V and J are TRBV20-1 and TRBJ2-1; 7 nucleotides align to TRBD2. V gave up 5 bases and J gave up 1 base; unmatched junction bases: 8. There are 15 residues in the CDR3. The germline V gene has CDR1 DFQATT and CDR2 SNEGSKA (reference sequence). This chain's CDR3 is CSAHSSGESYNEQFF. In DNA, the CDR3 is TGCAGTGCTCATTCTAGCGGCGAGTCCTACAATGAGCAGTTCTTC.

This chain connects TRBV29-1 to TRBJ1-2; possibly TRBD1 for D (5 bases). Germline assignment: CDR1 SQVTM and CDR2 ANQGSEA. The CDR3 loop spans 12 amino acids. The ends were cut back, 7 bases at V and 2 bases at J, with 11 bases in the middle. The CDR3 coding sequence is TGCAGCGCCGGGGGAGGCAACTATGGCTACACCTTC. Its protein product is CSAGGGNYGYTF.